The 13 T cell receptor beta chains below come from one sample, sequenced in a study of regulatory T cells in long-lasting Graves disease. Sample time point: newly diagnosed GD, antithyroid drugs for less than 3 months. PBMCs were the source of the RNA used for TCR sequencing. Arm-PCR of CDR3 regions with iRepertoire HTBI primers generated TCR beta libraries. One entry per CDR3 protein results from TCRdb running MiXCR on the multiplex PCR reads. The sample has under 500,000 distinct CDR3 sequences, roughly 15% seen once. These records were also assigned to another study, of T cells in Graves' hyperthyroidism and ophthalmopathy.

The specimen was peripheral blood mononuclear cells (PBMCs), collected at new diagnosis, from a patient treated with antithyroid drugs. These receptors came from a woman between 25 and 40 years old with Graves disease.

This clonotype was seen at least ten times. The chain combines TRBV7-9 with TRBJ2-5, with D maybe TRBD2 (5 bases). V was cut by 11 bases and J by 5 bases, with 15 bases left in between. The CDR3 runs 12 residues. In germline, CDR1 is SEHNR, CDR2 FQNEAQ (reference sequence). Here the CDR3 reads CAWAREQETQYF. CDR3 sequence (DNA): TGTGCCTGGGCACGGGAACAGGAGACCCAGTACTTC.

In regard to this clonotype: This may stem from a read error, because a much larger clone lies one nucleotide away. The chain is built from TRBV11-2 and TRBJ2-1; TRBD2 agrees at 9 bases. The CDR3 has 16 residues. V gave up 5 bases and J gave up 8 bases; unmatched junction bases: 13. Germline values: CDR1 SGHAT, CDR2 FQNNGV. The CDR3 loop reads CASSHDLAGPRHEQFF. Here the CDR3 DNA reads TGTGCCAGCAGCCACGACCTAGCGGGACCCCGTCATGAGCAGTTCTTC.

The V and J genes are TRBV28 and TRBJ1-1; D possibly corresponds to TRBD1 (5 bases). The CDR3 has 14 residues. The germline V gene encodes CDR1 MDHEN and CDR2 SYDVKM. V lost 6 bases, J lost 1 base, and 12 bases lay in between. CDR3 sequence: CASSRRDPNTEAFF. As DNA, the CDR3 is TGTGCCAGCAGCCGAAGGGACCCGAACACTGAAGCTTTCTTT.

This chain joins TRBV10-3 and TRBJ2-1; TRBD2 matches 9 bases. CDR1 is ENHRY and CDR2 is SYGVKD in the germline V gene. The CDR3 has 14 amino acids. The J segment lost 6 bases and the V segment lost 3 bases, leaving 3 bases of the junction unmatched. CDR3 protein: CAISEYSGSNEQFF. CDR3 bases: TGTGCCATCAGTGAATATAGCGGGAGCAATGAGCAGTTCTTC.

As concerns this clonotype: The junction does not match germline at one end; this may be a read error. The CDR3 sequence: CAWSPPTSGRALHF. CDR3 bases: TGTGCCTGGAGTCCTCCGACTAGCGGGAGGGCCCTGCACTTC. The chain couples TRBV30 to TRBJ2-4; TRBD2 matches at 14 bases. Germline values: CDR1 GTSNPN, CDR2 SVGIG (reference sequence). The CDR3 loop spans 14 amino acids.

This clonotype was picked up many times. CDR3 bases: TGTGCCATCAGTCGGGGGGGGGGCAGAGAAGAGACCCAGTACTTC. Protein sequence: CAISRGGGREETQYF. The chain employs TRBV10-3 and TRBJ2-5, with TRBD2 identical over 8 bases. This CDR3 has 15 amino acids. Germline V gene data show CDR1 as ENHRY and CDR2 as SYGVKD. Trimming took 5 bases from V and 3 from J; bases not matched to a gene: 8.

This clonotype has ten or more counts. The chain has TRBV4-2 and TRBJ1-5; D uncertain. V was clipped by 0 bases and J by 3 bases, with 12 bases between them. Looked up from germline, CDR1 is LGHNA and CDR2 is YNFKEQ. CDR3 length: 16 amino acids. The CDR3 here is CASSQEHWDTNQPQHF. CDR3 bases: TGTGCCAGCAGCCAAGAGCATTGGGATACCAATCAGCCCCAGCATTTT.

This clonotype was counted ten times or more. The CDR3 DNA reads as TGTGCCAGCTCACCACCGTCCTCCCTCTCCTACAATGAGCAGTTCTTC. Amino acids: CASSPPSSLSYNEQFF. The V gene is TRBV18, the J gene TRBJ2-1; D gene ambiguous. The CDR3 is 16 amino acids. Per germline, CDR1 KGHSH and CDR2 LQKENI. Trimming pared 0 bases from V and 0 bases from J, leaving 9 bases between. Full variable domain (outside the CDR3, taken from reference TRBV18 and TRBJ2-1): NAGVMQNPRHLVRRRGQEARLRCSPMKGHSHVYWYRQLPEEGLKFMVYLQKENIIDESGMPKERFSAEFPKEGPSILRIQQVVRGDSAAYFCASSPPSSLSYNEQFFGPGTRLTVL.

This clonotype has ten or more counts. The CDR3 spells CAWSASSNQPQHF. In nucleotides, the CDR3 is TGTGCCTGGAGTGCCTCAAGCAATCAGCCCCAGCATTTT. This rearrangement joins TRBV30 to TRBJ1-5; D remains ambiguous. CDR3 size: 13 residues. V lost 1 base to trimming and J lost 1 base, with 5 bases between them. CDR1 is GTSNPN, CDR2 SVGIG, per germline (reference sequence). Full variable domain (rest looked up from reference TRBV30 and TRBJ1-5): SQTIHQWPATLVQPVGSPLSLECTVEGTSNPNLYWYRQAAGRGLQLLFYSVGIGQISSEVPQNLSASRPQDRQFILSSKKLLLSDSGFYLCAWSASSNQPQHFGDGTRLSIL.

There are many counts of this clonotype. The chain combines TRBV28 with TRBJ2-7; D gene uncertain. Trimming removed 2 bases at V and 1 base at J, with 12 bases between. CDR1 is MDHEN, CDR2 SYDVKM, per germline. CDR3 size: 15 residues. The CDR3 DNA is TGTGCCAGCAGTTTAGCAGGCCGACGGTCCTACGAGCAGTACTTC. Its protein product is CASSLAGRRSYEQYF. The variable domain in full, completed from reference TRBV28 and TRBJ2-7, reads DVKVTQSSRYLVKRTGEKVFLECVQDMDHENMFWYRQDPGLGLRLIYFSYDVKMKEKGDIPEGYSVSREKKERFSLILESASTNQTSMYLCASSLAGRRSYEQYFGPGTRLTVT.

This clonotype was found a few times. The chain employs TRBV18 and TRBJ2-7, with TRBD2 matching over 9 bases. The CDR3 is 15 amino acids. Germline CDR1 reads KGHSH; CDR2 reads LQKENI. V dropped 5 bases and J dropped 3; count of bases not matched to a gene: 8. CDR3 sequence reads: CASSAGTSYYYEQYF. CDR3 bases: TGTGCCAGCTCAGCAGGGACTAGCTACTACTACGAGCAGTACTTC. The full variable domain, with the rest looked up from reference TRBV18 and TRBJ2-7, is NAGVMQNPRHLVRRRGQEARLRCSPMKGHSHVYWYRQLPEEGLKFMVYLQKENIIDESGMPKERFSAEFPKEGPSILRIQQVVRGDSAAYFCASSAGTSYYYEQYFGPGTRLTVT.

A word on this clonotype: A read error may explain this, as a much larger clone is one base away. The CDR3 here is CASGFRDGNYGYTF. CDR3 DNA: TGTGCCAGCGGTTTCCGAGACGGGAACTATGGCTACACCTTC. The chain carries TRBV27 and TRBJ1-2; D remains unclear. Looked up from germline, CDR1 is MNHEY and CDR2 is SMNVEV (reference sequence). The CDR3 consists of 14 residues.

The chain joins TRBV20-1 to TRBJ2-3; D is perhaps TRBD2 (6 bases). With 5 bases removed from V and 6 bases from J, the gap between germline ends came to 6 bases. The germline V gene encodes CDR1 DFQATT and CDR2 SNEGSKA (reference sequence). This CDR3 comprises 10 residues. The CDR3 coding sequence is TGCAGTGCTGGGGGGGATACGCAGTATTTT. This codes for CSAGGDTQYF.